The clone carrying this TCR beta chain was counted between two and nine times. A TCRbeta library incorporating unique molecular identifiers was prepared. In TCRdb, the PCR reads were re-called with MiXCR into one record per CDR3 protein. Of about 480,000 distinct CDR3 sequences listed, around 13% are singletons. This sample was included in a study of T-cell reconstitution after alpha-beta-depleted transplantation in children. This CDR3 is built from 17 residues. V dropped 1 base and J dropped 0 bases, with 15 bases sitting between them. Looked up from germline, CDR1 is KGHDR and CDR2 is SFDVKD. The sequence came from a human donor who donated a stem cell graft to a child with combined immunodeficiency. The sequenced sample was PBMCs from the stem cell graft donor, obtained from the stem cell graft. V and J are TRBV24-1 and TRBJ2-7; D not certain. In DNA form, the CDR3 reads TGTGCCACCAGTGATTTCCCTTTTGAGCAGAGCTCCTACGAGCAGTACTTC. It specifies CATSDFPFEQSSYEQYF.